Included here is one T cell receptor beta chain sequence, with context. The CDR3 is made up of 16 amino acids. The V and J ends lost 5 bases and 7 bases, in that order; junction bases with no gene match: 17. Original processing notes: Reference gene primer amplification gave estimated nucleated cell counts. Sequencing used immunoSEQ multiplex PCR; TCRdb keeps in-frame clones, though not all of them. V and J calls and clone size come straight from that table; D and trimming were deduced from the DNA. The sample carries about 160,000 clones, roughly four fifths recorded once. The entry originates in a study of blood T cell repertoires in COVID-19. As for the study in general: There were acute and convalescent COVID-19 samples, and they came from the United States, Italy and Spain. PBMCs, B-cell-depleted T cells, or T cells were the source of the cDNA or gDNA that made up the material.

The receptor was derived from a man aged 55 to 70 with active or convalescent COVID-19. Specimen: peripheral blood. V is TRBV23-1 and J is TRBJ2-7; TRBD1 matches at 7 bases. TRBV23-1 is sorted into the ORF group, with uncertain function. The CDR3 is CASSYRTGPSLGEQYF. The CDR3 DNA follows: TGCGCCAGCAGTTATCGGACAGGCCCCTCGTTGGGGGAGCAGTACTTC.